This T cell receptor (beta chain) was sequenced for a study of cytomegalovirus exposure and HLA in healthy donors. Concerning this clone: No antigen is known for it.

Study-wide results and limits: In vitro confirmation showed a few CMV-associated chains to be CMV antigen specific. The authors listed 164 TCR beta chains as cytomegalovirus-associated. The authors assumed roughly uniform sequencing depth across donors for presence/absence analyses. The likely explanation for a cluster of highly shared sequence variants was sequencing artifact.

This PCR relied on a set of 60 Vbeta primers and 13 Jbeta primers. Assay: immunoSEQ multiplex PCR; the TCRdb copy retains only in-frame clones and omits some. The data hold around 120,000 clones, with about three quarters observed a single time. Looked up from germline, CDR1 is ENHRY and CDR2 is SYGVKD. Trimming took 0 bases from V and 4 from J; bases not matched to a gene: 8. The CDR3 contains 17 residues. The sample comprised PBMCs. The source of this sequence is a woman between 40 and 55 years old in good health and CMV-seronegative. The chain recombines TRBV10-3 with TRBJ2-3, with 9 bases lining up with TRBD1. This CDR3 reads CAISESRDRDPADTQYF. The DNA of the CDR3 is TGTGCCATCAGTGAGTCGCGGGACAGGGACCCGGCAGATACGCAGTATTTT.